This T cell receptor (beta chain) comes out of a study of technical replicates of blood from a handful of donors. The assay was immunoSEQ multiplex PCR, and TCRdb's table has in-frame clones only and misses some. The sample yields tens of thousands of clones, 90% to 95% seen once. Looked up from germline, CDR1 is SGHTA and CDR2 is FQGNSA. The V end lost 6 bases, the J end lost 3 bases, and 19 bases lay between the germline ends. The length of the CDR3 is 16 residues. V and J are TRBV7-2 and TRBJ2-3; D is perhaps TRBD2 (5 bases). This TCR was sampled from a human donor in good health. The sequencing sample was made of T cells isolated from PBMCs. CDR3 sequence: CASRLSLIGITDTQYF. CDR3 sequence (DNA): TGTGCCAGCAGACTTAGCCTTATCGGGATTACAGATACGCAGTATTTT.